These 20 T cell receptor beta chains came from one sample sequenced in a study of T-cell reconstitution after alpha-beta-depleted transplantation in children listed by TCRdb under 2016. The treatment or condition label of this sample denotes: allogeneic hematopoietic cell transplantation with graft depleted of TCRalphabeta T cells and CD19 B cells. The library relied on PCR. The sequencer listed for this sample is Illumina HiSeq 2500. TCR library preparation used molecular barcoding, with unique molecular identifiers applied to normalize quantification of the TCRbeta repertoire. The raw public reads went through TCRdb reprocessing: fastp at Q25, MiXCR clone calling, in-frame beta chains kept. Each entry merges the rows of one CDR3 protein and shows their most common DNA and genes. Counted in this sample were under 300,000 distinct CDR3 sequences; 9.5% to 13% of them appeared once. The ten biggest clones cover around 20% of the sample.

Material: peripheral blood, obtained 180 days after TCRalphabeta/CD19-depleted stem cell transplant. These receptors originate from a male patient under 10 years old who had a stem cell transplant for chronic granulomatous disease, so the T cells may come from the graft donor.

Comments on this clonotype: A junction end diverges from the germline sequence, so it may reflect a read error. This sequence joins TRBV6-6 and TRBJ2-3; no clear D. Germline V gene sequence: CDR1 MNHNY, CDR2 SVGAGI (reference sequence). The CDR3 length is 12 residues. CDR3: CTSSPSTDTQYF. CDR3 DNA sequence: TGTACCAGCAGCCCAAGCACAGATACGCAGTATTTT.

This clonotype was counted many times. The V call is TRBV20-1, the J call TRBJ1-5; no clear D gene. CDR3 length: 16 amino acids. Between the trimmed V and J ends, which lost 0 bases and 0 bases, there was a span of 12 bases. CDR1 DFQATT and CDR2 SNEGSKA come from the germline V gene (reference sequence). The CDR3 loop reads CSARDGVGLSNQPQHF. The CDR3 DNA is TGCAGTGCTAGAGATGGTGTAGGGCTTAGCAATCAGCCCCAGCATTTT.

The chain uses TRBV12-3 or TRBV12-4 and TRBJ2-6, with 7 bases matching TRBD1. This CDR3 region has 18 residues. V was clipped by 8 bases and J by 2 bases; unmatched bases: 15. CDR3 protein: CASRQGRRGIPGANVLTF. Here the CDR3 DNA reads TGTGCCAGCCGACAGGGACGGCGAGGGATCCCTGGGGCCAACGTCCTGACTTTC.

This clonotype was recorded at least ten times. This chain connects TRBV7-2 to TRBJ2-4, with D tentatively TRBD1 (6 bases). Germline V gives CDR1 SGHTA, CDR2 FQGNSA. V was cut by 2 bases and J by 8 bases, with 10 bases left in between. The CDR3 totals 13 residues. DNA for the CDR3: TGTGCCAGCAGCTTATGGTCAGGGGACATTCAGTACTTC. It translates to CASSLWSGDIQYF.

There are many counts of this clonotype. V is TRBV28 and J is TRBJ2-3; 13 nucleotides align to TRBD2. CDR1 MDHEN and CDR2 SYDVKM come from the germline V gene. CDR3 length: 17 residues. Trimming cost V 4 bases and J 6 bases; bases outside gene matches: 10. This CDR3 is CASSSGGLAGDSDTQYF. Here the CDR3 DNA reads TGTGCCAGCAGTTCGGGCGGACTAGCGGGAGACTCGGATACGCAGTATTTT.

The table lists this clonotype with many counts. This sequence joins TRBV27 and TRBJ1-1, with 8 nucleotides matching TRBD1. Losses at the gene ends were 5 bases for V and 3 bases for J; bases not matched to a gene: 5. CDR1 MNHEY and CDR2 SMNVEV come from the germline V gene (reference sequence). The CDR3 is made up of 14 amino acids. For the CDR3, the DNA is TGTGCCAGCAGTGCCGGGACAGGTTACACTGAAGCTTTCTTT. Translation: CASSAGTGYTEAFF.

In its sample, this clonotype was seen many times. The rearrangement joins TRBV7-2 to TRBJ2-3, with 9 bases that match TRBD2. CDR3 length: 16 residues. The ends lost 7 bases at V and 1 base at J; junction bases unmatched: 9. Germline CDR1 is SGHTA and CDR2 is FQGNSA. CDR3 coding DNA: TGTGCCAGCACCACTATAGCGGGGGCTGGCACAGATACGCAGTATTTT. Its protein product is CASTTIAGAGTDTQYF.

Ten or more counts support this clonotype. This rearrangement joins TRBV18 to TRBJ2-7; weak D call: TRBD2 (6 bases). Germline values: CDR1 KGHSH, CDR2 LQKENI. This CDR3 has 16 amino acids. Trimming removed 2 bases at V and 0 bases at J, with 14 bases between. This CDR3 reads CASSPVSGTSSYEQYF. The CDR3 DNA sequence: TGTGCCAGCTCACCAGTTTCCGGGACTTCCTCCTACGAGCAGTACTTC. Full variable domain (remainder filled in from reference TRBV18 and TRBJ2-7): NAGVMQNPRHLVRRRGQEARLRCSPMKGHSHVYWYRQLPEEGLKFMVYLQKENIIDESGMPKERFSAEFPKEGPSILRIQQVVRGDSAAYFCASSPVSGTSSYEQYFGPGTRLTVT.

In this sample, this clonotype turned up many times. This rearrangement joins TRBV28 to TRBJ2-6; no definite D call. The germline V gene encodes CDR1 MDHEN and CDR2 SYDVKM. V was trimmed by 3 bases and J by 1 base, leaving 7 bases between them. The CDR3 runs to 15 residues. In nucleotides, the CDR3 is TGTGCCAGCAGTTTCATGGGTTCTGGGGCCAACGTCCTGACTTTC. The encoded protein is CASSFMGSGANVLTF.

In this sample, this clonotype turned up many times. The chain has TRBV28 and TRBJ2-1; weak D call: TRBD2 (6 bases). The CDR3 is 15 residues long. With 1 base removed from V and 8 bases from J, the gap between germline ends came to 15 bases. CDR1 and CDR2 (germline): MDHEN, SYDVKM. CDR3 sequence reads: CASSLYGRGSDEQFF. CDR3 DNA: TGTGCCAGCAGTTTATACGGGAGAGGGAGCGATGAGCAGTTCTTC.

This clonotype was observed at least ten times. The chain employs TRBV18 and TRBJ2-3; D unclear. Trimming removed 0 bases at V and 4 bases at J, with 8 bases between. Germline V CDR1 and CDR2: KGHSH, LQKENI. This CDR3 is 14 amino acids long. In DNA form, the CDR3 reads TGTGCCAGCTCACCACCACCCTACGCAGATACGCAGTATTTT. Encoded protein: CASSPPPYADTQYF.

This clonotype was counted at least ten times. V and J are TRBV10-2 and TRBJ1-5, with D possibly being TRBD1 (5 bases). V gave up 6 bases and J gave up 3 bases, with 21 bases separating them. Germline CDR1 WSHSY, CDR2 SAAADI. The CDR3 is 17 amino acids. CDR3 bases: TGCGCCAGCAGCGAGATTGCCGGGACGCCCAACAATCAGCCCCAGCATTTT. This codes for CASSEIAGTPNNQPQHF.

This clonotype was counted at least ten times. In DNA form, the CDR3 reads TGTGCCAGCAGCTTAGGACAGCTATTCACAGATACGCAGTATTTT. It codes for CASSLGQLFTDTQYF. The J gene is TRBJ2-3, the V gene TRBV7-2; possible D gene TRBD1, 5 bases. This CDR3 has 15 amino acids. V lost 1 base and J 2 bases, leaving 10 bases between the germline ends. CDR1 and CDR2 (germline): SGHTA, FQGNSA.

This clonotype turned up a few times. The V call is TRBV12-3 or TRBV12-4, the J call TRBJ1-1; 8 bases map to TRBD1. Trimming cost V 8 bases and J 5 bases; bases outside gene matches: 10. The CDR3 is 14 residues long. The CDR3 spells CASGVQGVVTEAFF. Written as DNA, the CDR3 is TGTGCCAGCGGTGTACAGGGGGTAGTTACTGAAGCTTTCTTT.

There are a few counts of this clonotype. The chain joins TRBV12-3 or TRBV12-4 to TRBJ2-6; 9 bases map to TRBD1. The V and J ends lost 7 bases and 3 bases, in that order; junction bases with no gene match: 10. CDR3 length: 17 residues. The CDR3 region is CASTGDREMVGANVLTF. CDR3 in DNA: TGTGCCAGCACCGGGGACAGGGAAATGGTTGGGGCCAACGTCCTGACTTTC.

On this clonotype itself: Just one base apart from a much larger clone, this may be a read error. The chain couples TRBV18 to TRBJ2-5, with D maybe TRBD2 (6 bases). CDR3 length: 20 residues. The germline gives CDR1 KGHSH, CDR2 LQKENI. Trimming removed 4 bases from V and 5 bases from J, with 32 bases in between. This CDR3 reads CASSRAGSLGSGVPPETQYF. Here the CDR3 DNA reads TGTGCCAGCTCACGCGCCGGGAGTTTGGGTAGCGGAGTTCCTCCGGAGACCCAGTACTTC.

This clonotype was counted many times. The J gene is TRBJ2-7, the V gene TRBV24-1; D possibly uses TRBD1 or TRBD2 (5 bases each). V lost 1 base to trimming and J lost 6 bases, with 15 bases between them. Germline CDR1 is KGHDR and CDR2 is SFDVKD. CDR3 size: 15 residues. DNA of the CDR3: TGTGCCACCAGTGATTTTCGGGACCGTGCTACCGAGCAGTACTTC. Translated: CATSDFRDRATEQYF.

This clonotype was detected ten times or more. The V and J genes are TRBV7-2 and TRBJ2-2; the D gene is possibly TRBD2 (5 bases). V lost 5 bases, J lost 5 bases, and 18 bases lay in between. This CDR3 region has 16 residues. Germline V CDR1 and CDR2: SGHTA, FQGNSA. For the CDR3, the DNA is TGTGCCAGCAGCCTCCTCGAGCGGATAGGTACCGGGGAGCTGTTTTTT. Residues: CASSLLERIGTGELFF.

Many counts were recorded for this clonotype. This chain uses TRBV5-4 with TRBJ2-5; weak D call: TRBD2 (6 bases). CDR3 length: 15 residues. Germline CDR1 is SGHNT and CDR2 is YYREEE (reference sequence). V lost 4 bases and J 1 base, leaving 14 bases between the germline ends. CDR3 nucleotides: TGTGCCAGCAGCCTGACGCGGGAAACCCAAGAGACCCAGTACTTC. The encoded protein is CASSLTRETQETQYF. Combining the CDR3 with reference TRBV5-4 and TRBJ2-5 gives the whole variable domain ETGVTQSPTHLIKTRGQQVTLRCSSQSGHNTVSWYQQALGQGPQFIFQYYREEENGRGNFPPRFSGLQFPNYSSELNVNALELDDSALYLCASSLTRETQETQYFGPGTRLLVL.

Remarks on this clonotype: This may stem from a read error, because a much larger clone lies one nucleotide away. This CDR3 fails to terminate in the conserved phenylalanine or tryptophan, so it likely reflects a read error. V is TRBV12-3 or TRBV12-4 and J is TRBJ2-3; D is uncertain. This CDR3 has 13 residues. Trimming left V 0 bases short and J 8 bases short, with 9 bases between. The CDR3 DNA follows: TGTGCCAGCAGTTTAGCCGGGCACGGTACGCAGTATTTG. Translation gives CASSLAGHGTQYL.